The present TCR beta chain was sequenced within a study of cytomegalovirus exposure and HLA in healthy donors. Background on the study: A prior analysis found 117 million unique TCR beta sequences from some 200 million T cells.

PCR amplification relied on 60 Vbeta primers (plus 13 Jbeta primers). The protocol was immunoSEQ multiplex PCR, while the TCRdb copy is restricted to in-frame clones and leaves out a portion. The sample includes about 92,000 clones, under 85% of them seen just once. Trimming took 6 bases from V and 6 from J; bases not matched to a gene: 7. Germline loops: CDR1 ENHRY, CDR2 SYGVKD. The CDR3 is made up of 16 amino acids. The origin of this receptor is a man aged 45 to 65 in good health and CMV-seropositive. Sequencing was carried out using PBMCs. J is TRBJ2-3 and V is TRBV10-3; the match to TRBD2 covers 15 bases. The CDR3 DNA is TGTGCCATCAGAAGAGGACTAGCGGGGGGGGTCGATACGCAGTATTTT. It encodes CAIRRGLAGGVDTQYF.